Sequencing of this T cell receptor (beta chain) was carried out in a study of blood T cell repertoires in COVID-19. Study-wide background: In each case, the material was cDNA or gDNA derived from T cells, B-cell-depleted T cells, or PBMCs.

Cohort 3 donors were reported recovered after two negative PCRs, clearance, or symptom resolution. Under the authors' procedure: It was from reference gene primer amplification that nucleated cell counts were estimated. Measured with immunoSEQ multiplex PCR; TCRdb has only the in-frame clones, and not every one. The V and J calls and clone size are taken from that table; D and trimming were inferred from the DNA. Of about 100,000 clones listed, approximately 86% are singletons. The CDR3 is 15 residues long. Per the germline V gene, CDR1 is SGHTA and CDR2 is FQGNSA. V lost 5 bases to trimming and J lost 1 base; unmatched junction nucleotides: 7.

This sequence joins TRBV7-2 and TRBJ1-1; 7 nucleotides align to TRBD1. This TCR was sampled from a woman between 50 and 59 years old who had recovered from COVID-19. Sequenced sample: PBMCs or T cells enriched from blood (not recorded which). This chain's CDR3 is CASSNPEGANTEAFF. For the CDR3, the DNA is TGTGCCAGCAGCAACCCCGAGGGGGCGAACACTGAAGCTTTCTTT.